A single sample gave rise to the 14 T cell receptor beta chains below, sequenced in a study of blood T cells in healthy people across ages. Alongside a J-beta primer mix, a sample-barcoded 5' primer served in a second PCR lasting about 7 to 12 cycles. Using its own MiXCR run on the 5' RACE reads, TCRdb lists one record per CDR3 protein. The sample consists of 650,000 to 700,000 distinct CDR3 sequences, 32% of them appearing once. The sample consisted of blood. These receptors came from a woman of 80 years or more in good health.

This clonotype showed up many times. The CDR3, as DNA: TGCGCCAGCAGCTTGGGGGGTAACCGGGATACGCAGTATTTT. Translation: CASSLGGNRDTQYF. The chain carries TRBV5-1 and TRBJ2-3; D is uncertain. V dropped 0 bases and J dropped 6 bases, with 11 bases sitting between them. This CDR3 spans 14 amino acids. Germline CDR1 reads SGHRS; CDR2 reads YFSETQ.

There are many counts of this clonotype. The rearrangement joins TRBV5-1 to TRBJ2-3; 16 nucleotides agree with TRBD2. Germline-derived CDR1 and CDR2 are SGHRS and YFSETQ. The CDR3 is 19 amino acids. V lost 4 bases to trimming and J lost 1 base; unmatched junction nucleotides: 9. CDR3 amino acids: CASSGGLAGGPIGTDTQYF. CDR3 DNA sequence: TGCGCCAGCAGCGGGGGACTAGCGGGGGGGCCGATAGGCACAGATACGCAGTATTTT.

Ten or more counts support this clonotype. The chain is built from TRBV5-1 and TRBJ2-7; the D gene is possibly TRBD1 (5 bases). Looked up from germline, CDR1 is SGHRS and CDR2 is YFSETQ. CDR3 length: 14 amino acids. With 4 bases removed from V and 7 bases from J, the gap between germline ends came to 18 bases. The CDR3 region has the DNA TGCGCCAGCAGCGTCTCAGGGTCGATAGAGGAGCAGTACTTC. Translation gives CASSVSGSIEEQYF.

This clonotype was picked up many times. The V gene is TRBV7-8, the J gene TRBJ2-1, with 9 bases fitting TRBD2. Germline CDR1 is SGHVS and CDR2 is FQNEAQ. CDR3 length: 15 residues. The V segment lost 4 bases and the J segment 9 bases; nucleotides outside the gene matches: 10. This chain's CDR3 is CASSSVAGAAIEQFF. The CDR3 region has the DNA TGTGCCAGCAGCTCCGTAGCGGGGGCGGCCATTGAGCAGTTCTTC. The full variable domain, rest sourced from reference TRBV7-8 and TRBJ2-1, is GAGVSQSPRYKVAKRGQDVALRCDPISGHVSLFWYQQALGQGPEFLTYFQNEAQLDKSGLPSDRFFAERPEGSVSTLKIQRTQQEDSAVYLCASSSVAGAAIEQFFGPGTRLTVL.

The chain joins TRBV20-1 to TRBJ2-7, with 10 bases aligning to TRBD2. CDR3 length: 13 amino acids. The germline V gene encodes CDR1 DFQATT and CDR2 SNEGSKA (reference sequence). V shed 6 bases, J shed 2 bases, and the junction held 4 bases outside the gene matches. CDR3 in amino acids: CSAIGTSAYEQYF. CDR3 coding DNA: TGCAGTGCCATCGGGACTAGCGCCTACGAGCAGTACTTC.

Notes on this clonotype: This may stem from a read error, because a much larger clone lies one nucleotide away. This chain links TRBV29-1 with TRBJ2-5; possible D gene TRBD1, 5 bases. In germline, CDR1 is SQVTM, CDR2 ANQGSEA. The CDR3 extends over 12 amino acids. Trimming shortened V by 2 bases and J by 11 bases, and 15 bases separated the two germline ends. The CDR3 sequence: CSVEQGLVKQYF. The CDR3 coding sequence is TGCAGCGTTGAACAGGGTTTAGTAAAGCAGTACTTC.

This clonotype was seen at least ten times. This chain connects TRBV11-2 to TRBJ2-3; 9 bases map to TRBD2. The CDR3 is made up of 16 amino acids. Germline assignment: CDR1 SGHAT and CDR2 FQNNGV. Trimming removed 5 bases from V and 0 bases from J; junction bases left unmatched: 6. The CDR3 DNA reads as TGTGCCAGCAGCCCCGGTAGCGGGGGTAGCACAGATACGCAGTATTTT. This translates into CASSPGSGGSTDTQYF. The entire variable domain, with the rest obtained from reference TRBV11-2 and TRBJ2-3, is as follows: EAGVAQSPRYKIIEKRQSVAFWCNPISGHATLYWYQQILGQGPKLLIQFQNNGVVDDSQLPKDRFSAERLKGVDSTLKIQPAKLEDSAVYLCASSPGSGGSTDTQYFGPGTRLTVL.

This clonotype was seen a handful of times. The genes are TRBV12-5 and TRBJ1-1; unclear D gene. The V end lost 3 bases, the J end lost 5 bases, and 10 bases lay between the germline ends. CDR1 and CDR2 from the germline V gene are LGHNT and FRNRAP. The CDR3 extends over 13 amino acids. The CDR3 bases are TGTGCTAGTGGTTTTGGACGGGGAACTGAAGCTTTCTTT. Residues: CASGFGRGTEAFF.

This clonotype was detected only a few times. The chain joins TRBV5-1 to TRBJ1-1; TRBD1 matches 8 bases. The germline V gene has CDR1 SGHRS and CDR2 YFSETQ. The V gene end was trimmed by 3 bases and the J gene end by 3 bases; junction bases not matched to a gene: 16. The CDR3 has 18 residues. The CDR3 is CASSSFTTGEEVYTEAFF. The CDR3 bases are TGCGCCAGCAGCTCCTTTACGACAGGGGAGGAAGTATACACTGAAGCTTTCTTT.

In this sample, this clonotype turned up a few times. The chain recombines TRBV6-1 with TRBJ2-5; TRBD1 matches at 9 bases. Germline CDR1 and CDR2: MNHNS and SASEGT. This CDR3 contains 14 residues. Trimming at V came to 3 bases and at J to 11 bases, leaving 10 bases not matched to a gene. The CDR3 here is CASSDWDRVNEQYF. The CDR3 nucleotides are TGTGCCAGCAGTGACTGGGACAGGGTCAATGAGCAGTACTTC.

The chain carries TRBV5-6 and TRBJ2-3; 8 nucleotides align to TRBD2. Per germline, CDR1 SGHDT and CDR2 YYEEEE. The CDR3 is 15 amino acids. Trimming took 8 bases from V and 1 from J; bases not matched to a gene: 9. CDR3 protein: CASSVLAARTDTQYF. The DNA for the CDR3 is TGTGCCAGTAGCGTACTAGCGGCCCGCACAGATACGCAGTATTTT.

This clonotype was seen ten or more times. This sequence joins TRBV7-9 and TRBJ1-2, with D maybe TRBD1 (6 bases). Germline CDR1 reads SEHNR; CDR2 reads FQNEAQ (reference sequence). The V and J ends lost 1 base and 3 bases respectively, with 9 bases between them. The CDR3 runs 14 residues. CDR3 coding DNA: TGTGCCAGCAGCTTAGTGGGGGGCCACTATGGCTACACCTTC. Its translation: CASSLVGGHYGYTF.

The rearrangement uses TRBV3-1 and TRBJ2-5; no reliable D call. CDR1 LGHDT and CDR2 YNNKEL come from the germline V gene (reference sequence). The CDR3 consists of 12 residues. V lost 2 bases to trimming and J lost 5 bases, with 6 bases between them. CDR3 sequence reads: CASSQSRETQYF. The CDR3 DNA sequence: TGTGCCAGCAGCCAATCACGGGAGACCCAGTACTTC.

Details on this clonotype: A much larger clone differs by one base, so this may be a read error. The gene calls are TRBV12-3 or TRBV12-4 and TRBJ2-1; D gene uncertain. V lost 7 bases and J lost 6, with 7 bases in between. This CDR3 is 11 amino acids long. This CDR3 is CASKVGNEQFF. The CDR3 region has the DNA TGTGCCAGCAAGGTAGGCAATGAGCAGTTCTTC.